The present T cell receptor beta chain was sequenced within a study of T-cell reconstitution after alpha-beta-depleted transplantation in children. The table lists this clonotype with many counts. Researchers prepared the TCRbeta library using unique molecular identifiers, the study reports. MiXCR was run by TCRdb on the PCR reads, yielding one entry per CDR3 protein. The data hold about 470,000 distinct CDR3 sequences, with approximately 42% observed a single time. After removal of 3 bases from V and 2 bases from J, the junction contained 9 bases not matched to a gene. The CDR3 spans 16 residues. Germline CDR1 MGHRA, CDR2 YSYEKL.

The sequences come from PBMCs, collected before TCRalphabeta/CD19-depleted stem cell transplant. This clonotype was obtained from a girl aged 2-10 years with aplastic anemia, due to receive a stem cell transplant. J is TRBJ2-7 and V is TRBV4-1; 8 bases agree with TRBD1. CDR3 loop: CASSQLPGQVAYEQYF. The CDR3 coding sequence is TGCGCCAGCAGCCAGTTACCGGGACAGGTTGCCTACGAGCAGTACTTC.